These T cell receptor beta chains were read from a single sample in a study of beta chain features in type 1 diabetes. Only in-frame clones appear in the TCRdb table, and some are missing; sequencing was by immunoSEQ multiplex PCR. The data hold under 400,000 clones, with 13% to 15% observed a single time. Sequencing input: central memory CD4+ T cells from blood. These receptors were collected from a man aged 25 to 40 in good health. Both conserved end residues are part of each CDR3. A D gene is named only where the DNA matches it firmly. Clone size is given for some rows only: seen once, a few or many times, or a class if the clone is expanded.

J gene	V gene	D gene	clone size	CDR3 protein	CDR3 DNA
TRBJ2-3	TRBV5-1	.	.	CASKVTDTQYF	TGCGCCAGCAAGGTGACAGATACGCAGTATTTT
TRBJ1-2	TRBV19	TRBD1	few	CASSTAGGEGIYGYTF	TGTGCCAGTAGTACGGCAGGGGGCGAGGGGATCTATGGCTACACCTTC
TRBJ1-3	TRBV19	.	few	CASSPRNSGNTIYF	TGTGCCAGTAGCCCGCGAAACTCTGGAAACACCATATATTTT
TRBJ2-2	TRBV2	.	.	CASRGTASNTGELFF	TGTGCCAGCAGGGGGACTGCCTCGAACACCGGGGAGCTGTTTTTT
TRBJ2-2	TRBV2	.	many	CASGGRGFTGELFF	TGTGCCAGCGGTGGCAGGGGATTCACCGGGGAGCTGTTTTTT
TRBJ2-1	TRBV4-1	.	.	CASSQGGSSYNEQFF	TGCGCCAGCAGCCAAGGAGGGAGCTCCTACAATGAGCAGTTCTTC
TRBJ1-1	TRBV7-9	TRBD1	.	CASSLGQQNTEAFF	TGTGCCAGCAGCCTGGGACAGCAGAACACTGAAGCTTTCTTT
TRBJ1-6	TRBV6-1	.	once	CASTPLTGNSPLHF	TGTGCTAGCACTCCCTTAACAGGGAATTCACCCCTCCACTTT
TRBJ2-2	TRBV7-3	.	few	CAIKDRSRAGELFF	TGTGCCATCAAAGACAGGTCTCGTGCCGGGGAGCTGTTTTTT
TRBJ2-2	TRBV4-1	TRBD1	.	CASKRTGNTGELFF	TGCGCCAGCAAACGGACAGGGAACACCGGGGAGCTGTTTTTT
TRBJ1-2	TRBV6-5	TRBD1	.	CASTGGIYYGYTF	TGTGCCAGCACAGGGGGAATCTACTATGGCTACACCTTC
TRBJ2-6	TRBV6-6	TRBD1	few	CASKDRGPSGANVLTF	TGTGCCAGTAAGGACAGGGGGCCCTCTGGGGCCAACGTCCTGACTTTC
TRBJ2-1	TRBV10-2	.	few	CASSYWAENEQFF	TGTGCCAGCAGTTACTGGGCAGAAAATGAGCAGTTCTTC
TRBJ2-7	TRBV6-5	.	.	CASSRMGLSSYEQYF	TGTGCCAGCAGTCGAATGGGTCTAAGCTCCTACGAGCAGTACTTC
TRBJ2-3	TRBV29-1	.	few	CSVEDRLRASTDTQYF	TGCAGCGTTGAAGACCGCCTCAGAGCTAGCACAGATACGCAGTATTTT
TRBJ1-2	TRBV6-5	.	few	CASSPDTDYGYTF	TGTGCCAGCAGCCCGGACACAGACTATGGCTACACCTTC
TRBJ2-1	TRBV10-3	TRBD2	.	CAIKERTSNEQFF	TGTGCCATCAAGGAGAGGACTAGCAATGAGCAGTTCTTC
TRBJ1-5	TRBV28	.	.	CATKERDQPQHF	TGTGCCACCAAAGAAAGAGATCAGCCCCAGCATTTT
TRBJ1-4	TRBV9	.	.	CASSVEGLTNEKLFF	TGTGCCAGCAGCGTAGAAGGCTTAACTAATGAAAAACTGTTTTTT
TRBJ2-3	TRBV7-3	.	.	CASIPLGKYTQYF	TGTGCCAGCATCCCTCTGGGGAAGTATACGCAGTATTTT
TRBJ2-5	TRBV7-2	.	many	CASSLGGGSRETQYF	TGTGCCAGCAGCTTAGGAGGGGGGTCCCGAGAGACCCAGTACTTC
TRBJ2-5	TRBV7-8	.	few	CASSFLQIEAQYF	TGTGCCAGCAGCTTCCTGCAGATCGAGGCCCAGTACTTC
TRBJ2-3	TRBV29-1	.	.	CSTMRGPDTQYF	TGCAGCACGATGCGGGGGCCAGATACGCAGTATTTT
TRBJ2-6	TRBV5-4	.	few	CASSDAAGANVLTF	TGTGCCAGCAGCGATGCAGCTGGGGCCAACGTCCTGACTTTC
TRBJ1-5	TRBV6-5	.	few	CASSDGPSYQPQHF	TGTGCCAGCAGTGATGGACCCTCCTATCAGCCCCAGCATTTT
TRBJ2-5	TRBV5-1	TRBD2	.	CASSSEVQAGETQYF	TGCGCCAGCAGCTCCGAGGTGCAAGCGGGGGAGACCCAGTACTTC
TRBJ2-1	TRBV10-3	TRBD2	few	CAISPIAGERRNEQFF	TGTGCCATCAGCCCCATAGCGGGAGAAAGGAGGAATGAGCAGTTCTTC
TRBJ2-1	TRBV25-1	.	.	CASSDQRRGSNEQFF	TGTGCCAGCAGTGATCAACGTCGGGGGAGCAATGAGCAGTTCTTC
TRBJ2-3	TRBV10-1	.	.	CARGFIGAPDTQYF	TGCGCCAGAGGGTTCATCGGGGCGCCCGATACGCAGTATTTT
TRBJ1-5	TRBV7-9	.	few	CASSRRDTNQPQHF	TGTGCCAGCAGCCGTCGGGACACTAATCAGCCCCAGCATTTT
TRBJ2-2	TRBV7-3	.	.	CASSLYPGELFF	TGTGCCAGCAGCTTGTATCCCGGGGAGCTGTTTTTT
TRBJ2-5	TRBV9	.	few	CASSVAPGGETQYF	TGTGCCAGCAGCGTAGCACCAGGAGGGGAGACCCAGTACTTC
TRBJ2-3	TRBV7-2	.	.	CASSPIRSDTQYF	TGTGCCAGCAGCCCCATAAGGTCAGATACGCAGTATTTT
TRBJ1-1	TRBV28	TRBD1	few	CASSLDRGNTEAFF	TGTGCCAGCAGCCTAGACAGGGGGAACACTGAAGCTTTCTTT
TRBJ1-2	TRBV6-6	.	.	CASKDPVVDYTF	TGTGCCAGCAAGGATCCTGTTGTGGACTACACCTTC
TRBJ1-5	TRBV11-2	.	few	CASSLVGGNQPQHF	TGTGCCAGCAGCTTAGTGGGGGGCAATCAGCCCCAGCATTTT
TRBJ2-1	TRBV19	.	few	CASSIGRTSHNEQFF	TGTGCCAGTAGTATCGGGAGAACGAGCCACAATGAGCAGTTCTTC
TRBJ2-3	TRBV20-1	.	few	CRAEYTDTQYF	TGCAGGGCAGAATACACAGATACGCAGTATTTT
TRBJ1-2	TRBV19	TRBD1	few	CASSMYPGQNYGYTF	TGTGCCAGTAGTATGTATCCGGGACAGAACTATGGCTACACCTTC
TRBJ1-5	TRBV30	.	few	CAWSFGAGSNQPQHF	TGTGCCTGGAGTTTCGGGGCTGGTAGCAATCAGCCCCAGCATTTT
TRBJ2-3	TRBV5-6	.	.	CASSFLGDTQYF	TGTGCCAGCAGCTTTTTAGGGGATACGCAGTATTTT